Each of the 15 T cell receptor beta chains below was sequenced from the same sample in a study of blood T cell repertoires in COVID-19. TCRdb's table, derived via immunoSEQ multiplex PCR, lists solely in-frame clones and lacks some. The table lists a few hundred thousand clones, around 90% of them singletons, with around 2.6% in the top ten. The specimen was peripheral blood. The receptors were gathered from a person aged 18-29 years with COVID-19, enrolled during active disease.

CDR3 in DNA: TGTGCCAGCAGCAAATTAAGCGGACTCAGCAATCAGCCCCAGCATTTT. It translates to CASSKLSGLSNQPQHF. The chain has TRBV28 and TRBJ1-5, with D hard to call. This CDR3 contains 16 residues. Germline values: CDR1 MDHEN, CDR2 SYDVKM. V lost 6 bases to trimming and J lost 1 base, with 16 bases between them.

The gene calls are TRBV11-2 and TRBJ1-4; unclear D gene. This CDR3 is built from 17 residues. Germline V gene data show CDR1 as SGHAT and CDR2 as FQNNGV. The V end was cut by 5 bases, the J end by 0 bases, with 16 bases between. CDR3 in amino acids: CASSPGHGRSTNEKLFF. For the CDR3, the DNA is TGTGCCAGCAGCCCCGGGCACGGGAGATCAACTAATGAAAAACTGTTTTTT.

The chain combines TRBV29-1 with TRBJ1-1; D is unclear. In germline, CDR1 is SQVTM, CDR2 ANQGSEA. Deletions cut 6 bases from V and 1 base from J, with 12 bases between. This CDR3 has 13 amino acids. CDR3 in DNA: TGCAGCGTAGGACTGTTGACGAACACTGAAGCTTTCTTT. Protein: CSVGLLTNTEAFF. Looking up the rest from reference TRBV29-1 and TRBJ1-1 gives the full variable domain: SAVISQKPSRDICQRGTSLTIQCQVDSQVTMMFWYRQQPGQSLTLIATANQGSEATYESGFVIDKFPISRPNLTFSTLTVSNMSPEDSSIYLCSVGLLTNTEAFFGQGTRLTVV.

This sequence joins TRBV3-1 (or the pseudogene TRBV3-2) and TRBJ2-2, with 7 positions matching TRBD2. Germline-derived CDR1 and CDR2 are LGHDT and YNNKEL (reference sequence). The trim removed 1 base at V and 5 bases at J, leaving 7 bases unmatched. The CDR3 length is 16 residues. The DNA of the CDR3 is TGTGCCAGCAGCCAAGGGGACCCAGCGGGGACCGGGGAGCTGTTTTTT. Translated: CASSQGDPAGTGELFF.

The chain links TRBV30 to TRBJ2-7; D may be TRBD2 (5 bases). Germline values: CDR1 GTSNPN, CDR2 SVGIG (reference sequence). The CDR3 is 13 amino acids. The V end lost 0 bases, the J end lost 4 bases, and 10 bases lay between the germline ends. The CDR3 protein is CAWSVGLQYEQYF. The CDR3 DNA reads TGTGCCTGGAGTGTAGGACTCCAATACGAGCAGTACTTC.

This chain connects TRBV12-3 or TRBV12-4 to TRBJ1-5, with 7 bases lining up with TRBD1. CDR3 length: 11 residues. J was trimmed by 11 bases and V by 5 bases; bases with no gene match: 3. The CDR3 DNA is TGTGCCAGCAGTACCGGGACAGCCCAGCATTTT. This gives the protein CASSTGTAQHF.

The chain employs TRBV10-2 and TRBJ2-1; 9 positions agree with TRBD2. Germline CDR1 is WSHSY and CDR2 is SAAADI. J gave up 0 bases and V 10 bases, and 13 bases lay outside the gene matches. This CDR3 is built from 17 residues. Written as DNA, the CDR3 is TGCGCCACCACCTCTAGCGGGACGATGAGCTCCTACAATGAGCAGTTCTTC. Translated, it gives CATTSSGTMSSYNEQFF.

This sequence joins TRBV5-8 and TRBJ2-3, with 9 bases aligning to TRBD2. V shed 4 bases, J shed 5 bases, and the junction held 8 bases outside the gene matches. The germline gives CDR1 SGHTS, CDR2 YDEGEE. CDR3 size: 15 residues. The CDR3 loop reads CASSPGLAGIDTQYF. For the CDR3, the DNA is TGTGCCAGCAGCCCGGGGCTAGCGGGAATAGATACGCAGTATTTT.

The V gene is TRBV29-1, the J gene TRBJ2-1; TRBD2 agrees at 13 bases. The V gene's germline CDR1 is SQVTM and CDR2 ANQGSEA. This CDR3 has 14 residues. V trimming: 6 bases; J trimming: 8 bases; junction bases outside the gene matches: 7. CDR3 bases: TGCAGCGTCAAGGGACTAGCGGGATCCGATGAGCAGTTCTTC. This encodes CSVKGLAGSDEQFF.

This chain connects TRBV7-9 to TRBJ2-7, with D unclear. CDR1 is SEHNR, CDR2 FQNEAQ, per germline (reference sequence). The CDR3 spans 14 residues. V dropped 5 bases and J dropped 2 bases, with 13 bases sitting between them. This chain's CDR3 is CASSHITEPYEQYF. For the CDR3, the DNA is TGTGCCAGCAGCCATATCACAGAGCCCTACGAGCAGTACTTC. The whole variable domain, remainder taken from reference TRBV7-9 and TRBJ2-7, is DTGVSQNPRHKITKRGQNVTFRCDPISEHNRLYWYRQTLGQGPEFLTYFQNEAQLEKSRLLSDRFSAERPKGSFSTLEIQRTEQGDSAMYLCASSHITEPYEQYFGPGTRLTVT.

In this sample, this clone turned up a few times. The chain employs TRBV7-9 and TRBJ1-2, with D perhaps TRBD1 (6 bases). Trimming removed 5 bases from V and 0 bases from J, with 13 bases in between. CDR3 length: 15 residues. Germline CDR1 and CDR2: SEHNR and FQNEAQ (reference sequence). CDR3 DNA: TGTGCCAGCAGCCTCCTAGGGGGAGCTAACTATGGCTACACCTTC. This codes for CASSLLGGANYGYTF. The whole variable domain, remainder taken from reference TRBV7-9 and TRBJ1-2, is DTGVSQNPRHKITKRGQNVTFRCDPISEHNRLYWYRQTLGQGPEFLTYFQNEAQLEKSRLLSDRFSAERPKGSFSTLEIQRTEQGDSAMYLCASSLLGGANYGYTFGSGTRLTVV.

The CDR3 DNA sequence: TGTGCCAGCAGAGAGAGGTGGGGGCCCCAGCCCCAGCATTTT. Amino acids: CASRERWGPQPQHF. The chain couples TRBV28 to TRBJ1-5; D may be TRBD1 (6 bases). This CDR3 has 14 amino acids. Per the germline V gene, CDR1 is MDHEN and CDR2 is SYDVKM. Trimming left V 6 bases short and J 7 bases short, with 16 bases between.

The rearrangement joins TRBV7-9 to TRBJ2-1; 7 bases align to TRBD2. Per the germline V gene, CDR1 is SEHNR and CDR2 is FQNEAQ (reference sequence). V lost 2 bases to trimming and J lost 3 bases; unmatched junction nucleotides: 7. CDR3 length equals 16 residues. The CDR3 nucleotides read TGTGCCAGCAGCTTAAGCACTAGCGAGCGCTACAATGAGCAGTTCTTC. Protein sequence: CASSLSTSERYNEQFF.

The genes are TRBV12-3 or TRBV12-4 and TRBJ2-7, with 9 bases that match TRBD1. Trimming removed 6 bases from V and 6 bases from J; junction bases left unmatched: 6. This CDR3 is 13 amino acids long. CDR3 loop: CASRRTGAGEQYF. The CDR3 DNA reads TGTGCCAGCAGGAGGACAGGGGCGGGCGAGCAGTACTTC.

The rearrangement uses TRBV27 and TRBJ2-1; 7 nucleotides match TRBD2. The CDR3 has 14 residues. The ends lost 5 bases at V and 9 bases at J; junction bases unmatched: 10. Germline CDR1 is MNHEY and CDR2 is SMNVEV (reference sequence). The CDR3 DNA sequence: TGTGCCAGCAGTAGCGGAGCGGGAAGGGCTGAGCAGTTCTTC. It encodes CASSSGAGRAEQFF.